Detailed here is one T cell receptor (beta chain). Its target is unknown. Trimming stripped 0 bases from V and 1 base from J, with 7 bases between. This CDR3 contains 14 residues. The germline V gene encodes CDR1 SGHTA and CDR2 FQGNSA. The method was immunoSEQ multiplex PCR; TCRdb's version includes in-frame clones alone and lacks a portion of them. The sample records some 110,000 clones, around 92% being singletons. The data are from a study of CD4+ T cells in melanoma. Findings and caveats of the study: CD8+ T cell, macrophage and B cell function reportedly correlated with neoantigen-specific CD4+ T cells. Reportedly, melanoma neoantigen-specific CD4+ T cells showed varied differentiation states.

Material: peripheral blood. The receptor comes from a human donor with melanoma. This sequence joins TRBV7-2 and TRBJ2-7; D may be TRBD1 or TRBD2 (5 bases each). CDR3 nucleotide sequence: TGTGCCAGCAGCTTAGCGGGACCTTCCTACGAGCAGTACTTC. Translated, it gives CASSLAGPSYEQYF. The full variable domain, its missing parts supplied by reference TRBV7-2 and TRBJ2-7, is GAGVSQSPSNKVTEKGKDVELRCDPISGHTALYWYRQSLGQGLEFLIYFQGNSAPDKSGLPSDRFSAERTGGSVSTLTIQRTQQEDSAVYLCASSLAGPSYEQYFGPGTRLTVT.